The next 6 T cell receptor beta chains were all read from a single sample in a study of cytomegalovirus exposure and HLA in healthy donors. PCR amplification relied on 60 Vbeta primers (plus 13 Jbeta primers). The assay was immunoSEQ multiplex PCR, and TCRdb's table has in-frame clones only and misses some. The top ten clones hold around 5% of a sample with over 150,000 clones, about 83% of them seen once. The specimen was PBMCs. These receptors came from a girl aged 10 to 17 in good health and CMV-seropositive.

The chain recombines TRBV5-1 with TRBJ2-1; 12 nucleotides line up with TRBD2. CDR1 and CDR2 from the germline V gene are SGHRS and YFSETQ. Losses at the gene ends were 4 bases for V and 5 bases for J; bases not matched to a gene: 4. The CDR3 runs 15 residues. CDR3 protein: CASSPTSGGHNEQFF. CDR3 DNA sequence: TGCGCCAGCAGCCCCACTAGCGGGGGGCACAATGAGCAGTTCTTC.

The V and J genes are TRBV6-5 and TRBJ1-6; D possibly corresponds to TRBD1 (5 bases). With 4 bases removed from V and 6 bases from J, the gap between germline ends came to 16 bases. CDR1 and CDR2 (germline): MNHEY, SVGAGI. The CDR3 length is 16 residues. The CDR3 protein is CASSSQQQVINSPLHF. The DNA of the CDR3 is TGTGCCAGCAGTTCCCAACAACAGGTGATTAATTCACCCCTCCACTTT.

V usage is TRBV19 and J usage is TRBJ1-6; a possible D gene is TRBD1 (5 bases). The CDR3 consists of 15 residues. Germline V CDR1 and CDR2: LNHDA, SQIVND (reference sequence). Trimming removed 7 bases at V and 4 bases at J, with 14 bases between. CDR3 protein: CASTKQESYNSPLHF. DNA for the CDR3: TGTGCCAGTACCAAACAGGAGTCTTATAATTCACCCCTCCACTTT.

The J gene is TRBJ1-2, the V gene TRBV18, with D unclear. This CDR3 has 15 amino acids. V dropped 3 bases and J dropped 0 bases, with 11 bases sitting between them. The V gene's germline CDR1 is KGHSH and CDR2 LQKENI. CDR3 nucleotides: TGTGCCAGCTCACCCGGCACGGAGCCTAACTATGGCTACACCTTC. As protein: CASSPGTEPNYGYTF.

CDR3 sequence reads: CASSQQGWPTEAFF. For the CDR3, the DNA is TGTGCCAGCAGTCAACAGGGGTGGCCCACTGAAGCTTTCTTT. J is TRBJ1-1 and V is TRBV27; 7 positions match TRBD1. After removal of 5 bases from V and 4 bases from J, the junction contained 7 bases not matched to a gene. This CDR3 is built from 14 residues. The germline CDR1 and CDR2 sequences are MNHEY and SMNVEV (reference sequence).

For the CDR3, the DNA is TGTGCCAGCTCACCACAACAGTATAGCAATCAGCCCCAGCATTTT. It is translated as CASSPQQYSNQPQHF. The chain couples TRBV18 to TRBJ1-5; D gene unclear. The germline CDR1 and CDR2 sequences are KGHSH and LQKENI. The V and J ends lost 1 base and 0 bases respectively, with 7 bases between them. The CDR3 is made up of 15 amino acids.